This T cell receptor (beta chain) was found in a study of blood T cell repertoires in COVID-19 (dated by TCRdb to 2020 to 2021). Regarding the complete study: Samples covering the acute and convalescent phases of COVID-19 were provided by collaborators in the United States, Italy and Spain. The material from the prospective study consisted of cDNA or gDNA derived from T cells, B-cell-depleted T cells, or PBMCs. Subjects who had been exposed to COVID-19, were actively infected with it, or had recovered from it provided the deeply sampled blood TCRbeta repertoires that made up the dataset. The repertoires were made available in a free public database intended to serve as a resource for research on the immune response to SARS-CoV-2. The samples were drawn from two sources: the first 160 participants of the ongoing ImmuneRACE study, and some 1,300 subjects contributed by 6 global collaborators. A de-identified subject ID, COVID-19 status, age in years and sex were almost always included in the sample metadata. HLA class I and class II types, where available, came from metadata supplied by the sample provider rather than from assay-based typing.

The immunoSEQ Assay, a bias-controlled multiplex PCR, was used to amplify TCRbeta CDR3 regions from genomic DNA. The authors' pipeline ran thus. Nucleated cell counts per sample were estimated from amplification of reference gene primers within the assay. To quantify the absolute abundance of each unique TCRbeta CDR3 rearrangement, sequence reads were collapsed and filtered. For each sample, productive Simpson clonality was calculated by taking the square root of Simpson's diversity index across productive rearrangements. Sourced from immuneACCESS, this table was stored by TCRdb with only in-frame sequences that have V and J called. A share of the clones is absent; for the studies checked, an unresolved V gene accounts for under half, and the remainder has no known explanation. V and J calls and clone size are those listed in that table; D and trimming were worked out from the DNA. The sample includes approximately 45,000 clones, with less than 95% observed a single time. The ten most abundant clones make up 5% to 5.5% of the sample.

What the authors observed across the whole study: Clinical and demographic metadata were provided uncurated, with the amount varying by source and participant.

The CDR3 has 14 amino acids, counting the end cysteine and phenylalanine. CDR3 DNA only is kept here, 42 bases in frame from base 1. CDR1 and CDR2, looked up from the germline V gene, are SQVTM and ANQGSEA. Trimming leaves V shorter by 6 bases and J shorter by 3 bases, with the junction holding 9 bases beyond the gene matches. Collaborating institutions collected whole blood in K2EDTA tubes following their own protocols. For TCRbeta analysis, collaborators shipped samples as frozen whole blood, isolated PBMCs, or DNA extracted from either of those sample types. Regarding this clone: Its specific antigen is unknown. No qualities accompany the bases; no much larger clone lies one base away.

The chain was built from TRBV29-1 and TRBJ2-7, with TRBD1 matching 9 junction bases. The specimen sequenced was peripheral blood. This sequence originates from a man between 65 and 80 years old with acute or convalescent COVID-19. The CDR3 region: CSVLMGTGNYEQYF. The nucleotides are TGCAGCGTCCTGATGGGGACAGGGAACTACGAGCAGTACTTC.